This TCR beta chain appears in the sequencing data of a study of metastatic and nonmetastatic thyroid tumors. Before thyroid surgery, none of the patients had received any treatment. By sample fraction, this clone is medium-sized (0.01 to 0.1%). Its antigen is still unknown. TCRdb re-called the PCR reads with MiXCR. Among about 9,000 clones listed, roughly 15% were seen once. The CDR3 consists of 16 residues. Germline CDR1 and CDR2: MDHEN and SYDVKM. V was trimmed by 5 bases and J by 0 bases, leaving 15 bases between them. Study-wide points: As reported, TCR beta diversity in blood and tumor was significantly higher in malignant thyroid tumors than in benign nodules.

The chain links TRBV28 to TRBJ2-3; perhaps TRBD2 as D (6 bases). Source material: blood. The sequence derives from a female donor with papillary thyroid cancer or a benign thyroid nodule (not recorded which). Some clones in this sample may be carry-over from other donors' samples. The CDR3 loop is CASSLGGLHSTDTQYF. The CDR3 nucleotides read TGTGCCAGCAGTCTGGGGGGACTGCATAGCACAGATACGCAGTATTTT. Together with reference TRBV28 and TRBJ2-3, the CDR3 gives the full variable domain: DVKVTQSSRYLVKRTGEKVFLECVQDMDHENMFWYRQDPGLGLRLIYFSYDVKMKEKGDIPEGYSVSREKKERFSLILESASTNQTSMYLCASSLGGLHSTDTQYFGPGTRLTVL.